Each of the 26 T cell receptor beta chains below was sequenced from the same sample in a study of T cells in Graves' hyperthyroidism and ophthalmopathy. The TCR beta CDR3 regions underwent amplification using RNA transcripts as the source. First-round RT-PCR targeting the TCR CDR3 was performed with the HTBI primer set. TCRdb ran MiXCR on the multiplex PCR reads and lists one entry per CDR3 protein. The sample yields about 360,000 distinct CDR3 sequences, over 10% seen once. The sequencing input was blood. Every receptor here comes from a woman aged 18-29 years with Graves' hyperthyroidism.

The sample holds many counts of this clonotype. This chain links TRBV28 with TRBJ2-1; D tentatively reads TRBD1 or TRBD2 (5 bases each). V lost 5 bases and J lost 0, with 20 bases in between. The germline CDR1 and CDR2 sequences are MDHEN and SYDVKM. This CDR3 comprises 18 residues. The CDR3 bases are TGTGCCAGCAGTATTCCACAAATTGGGGGTAGCTCCTACAATGAGCAGTTCTTC. The encoded protein is CASSIPQIGGSSYNEQFF.

This clonotype was seen ten or more times. The chain employs TRBV29-1 and TRBJ2-3, with 7 bases lining up with TRBD2. J gave up 4 bases and V 7 bases, and 14 bases lay outside the gene matches. The CDR3 contains 15 residues. Germline lookup yields CDR1 SQVTM and CDR2 ANQGSEA. The CDR3 DNA reads as TGCAGCGCTCATGGCCAAAGCGGGAATGCAGATACGCAGTATTTT. It codes for CSAHGQSGNADTQYF.

A word on this clonotype: Being one base from a much bigger clone, this may be a read error. The chain has TRBV20-1 and TRBJ1-4; D remains unclear. CDR3 length: 16 residues. Per germline, CDR1 DFQATT and CDR2 SNEGSKA (reference sequence). The CDR3 is CSARGLAGATNENLFF. The DNA for the CDR3 is TGCAGTGCTAGAGGACTCGCAGGAGCAACTAATGAAAACCTGTTTTTT.

The sample holds many counts of this clonotype. The chain links TRBV5-8 to TRBJ2-3; no firm D call. Germline CDR1 SGHTS, CDR2 YDEGEE. CDR3 length: 15 residues. V shed 7 bases and J shed 6 bases, with 21 bases lying between them. This chain's CDR3 is CASAILFGPLDTQYF. The CDR3 nucleotides are TGTGCCAGCGCGATCCTCTTCGGTCCCCTCGATACGCAGTATTTT.

Points on this clonotype: A much bigger clone sits one base away, suggesting this may be a read error. The DNA for the CDR3 is TGTGCCGGCAGTAGGACTAGGGACACAGATACGCAGTATTTT. This gives the protein CAGSRTRDTDTQYF. This chain uses TRBV27 with TRBJ2-3; 7 nucleotides agree with TRBD2. The CDR3 totals 14 residues. Germline assignment: CDR1 MNHEY and CDR2 SMNVEV (reference sequence).

In this sample, this clonotype turned up a few times. The rearrangement joins TRBV29-1 to TRBJ1-3, with D perhaps TRBD1 (6 bases). The CDR3 covers 14 residues. Per the germline V gene, CDR1 is SQVTM and CDR2 is ANQGSEA. The V end was cut by 5 bases, the J end by 0 bases, with 11 bases between. CDR3 sequence reads: CSVFRTDSGNTIYF. The CDR3 DNA follows: TGCAGCGTTTTTAGGACAGACTCTGGAAACACCATATATTTT. Together with reference TRBV29-1 and TRBJ1-3, the CDR3 gives the full variable domain: SAVISQKPSRDICQRGTSLTIQCQVDSQVTMMFWYRQQPGQSLTLIATANQGSEATYESGFVIDKFPISRPNLTFSTLTVSNMSPEDSSIYLCSVFRTDSGNTIYFGEGSWLTVV.

This clonotype has ten or more counts. The chain joins TRBV6-2 or TRBV6-3 to TRBJ2-3; perhaps D is TRBD1 or TRBD2 (5 bases each). The germline CDR1 and CDR2 sequences are MNHEY and SVGEGT. This CDR3 has 16 residues. Trimming took 0 bases from V and 1 from J, leaving 11 bases between them. The DNA of the CDR3 is TGTGCCAGCAGTTACTCGAGTCGGGGCGGCACAGATACGCAGTATTTT. Its protein product is CASSYSSRGGTDTQYF.

This clonotype has a count of ten or more. V and J are TRBV28 and TRBJ2-1; D gene uncertain. Trimming left V 3 bases short and J 13 bases short, with 16 bases between. This CDR3 region has 13 residues. The germline V gene encodes CDR1 MDHEN and CDR2 SYDVKM. In DNA form, the CDR3 reads TGTGCCAGCAGTTTGATCGGCGAGCGAATTCAGTTCTTC. Protein product: CASSLIGERIQFF.

The genes are TRBV20-1 and TRBJ2-3; D unclear. The CDR3 sequence is 17 residues long. Trimming left V 0 bases short and J 3 bases short, with 19 bases between. Looked up from germline, CDR1 is DFQATT and CDR2 is SNEGSKA (reference sequence). This chain's CDR3 is CSARDRALWGGTDTQYF. The CDR3, as DNA: TGCAGTGCTAGAGATAGGGCCCTCTGGGGTGGAACAGATACGCAGTATTTT.

The rearrangement uses TRBV20-1 and TRBJ2-7; tentative D call: TRBD1 (6 bases). With 5 bases removed from V and 5 bases from J, the gap between germline ends came to 22 bases. The CDR3 length is 15 residues. CDR1 DFQATT and CDR2 SNEGSKA come from the germline V gene (reference sequence). CDR3 in DNA: TGCAGTGCTCTCCGGGACACAGCGTTCAAGGACGAGCAGTACTTC. Amino acid sequence: CSALRDTAFKDEQYF.

This clonotype was picked up many times. The V gene is TRBV29-1, the J gene TRBJ1-4, with a possible D match to TRBD1 (5 bases). Germline V gene lookup returns CDR1 SQVTM and CDR2 ANQGSEA. This CDR3 comprises 14 residues. V gave up 5 bases and J gave up 0 bases, with 10 bases separating them. CDR3 coding DNA: TGCAGCGTTTCCGGGGACTCAACTAATGAAAAACTGTTTTTT. Encoded protein: CSVSGDSTNEKLFF. The full variable domain, its missing parts supplied by reference TRBV29-1 and TRBJ1-4, is SAVISQKPSRDICQRGTSLTIQCQVDSQVTMMFWYRQQPGQSLTLIATANQGSEATYESGFVIDKFPISRPNLTFSTLTVSNMSPEDSSIYLCSVSGDSTNEKLFFGSGTQLSVL.

This clonotype was counted at least ten times. The chain is built from TRBV7-2 and TRBJ1-4; D is uncertain. The CDR3 sequence is 14 residues long. Per the germline V gene, CDR1 is SGHTA and CDR2 is FQGNSA. The V and J ends lost 2 bases and 5 bases respectively, with 9 bases between them. As DNA, the CDR3 is TGTGCCAGCAGCTTAAGACTGTCGAATGAAAAACTGTTTTTT. Its translation is CASSLRLSNEKLFF.

This clonotype was detected ten times or more. The chain is built from TRBV5-1 and TRBJ2-2, with D possibly TRBD1 on 6 matching bases. This CDR3 has 15 amino acids. Trimming removed 1 base from V and 3 bases from J, with 10 bases in between. Germline CDR1 reads SGHRS; CDR2 reads YFSETQ. In DNA, the CDR3 is TGCGCCAGCAGCTTGAGCAGGGGTCACACCGGGGAGCTGTTTTTT. Translated, it gives CASSLSRGHTGELFF. Full variable domain (remainder filled in from reference TRBV5-1 and TRBJ2-2): KAGVTQTPRYLIKTRGQQVTLSCSPISGHRSVSWYQQTPGQGLQFLFEYFSETQRNKGNFPGRFSGRQFSNSRSEMNVSTLELGDSALYLCASSLSRGHTGELFFGEGSRLTVL.

This sequence joins TRBV9 and TRBJ2-1, with D perhaps TRBD1 (6 bases). The germline gives CDR1 SGDLS, CDR2 YYNGEE. Trimming removed 7 bases from V and 7 bases from J, with 21 bases in between. The CDR3 has 15 residues. CDR3 amino acids: CASSYRDGSLNEQFF. CDR3 nucleotide sequence: TGTGCCAGCTCGTACAGGGACGGGTCTTTAAATGAGCAGTTCTTC.

There are a few counts of this clonotype. The V and J genes are TRBV20-1 and TRBJ1-6, with 7 bases that match TRBD1. Germline V gives CDR1 DFQATT, CDR2 SNEGSKA (reference sequence). Trimming removed 0 bases from V and 13 bases from J; junction bases left unmatched: 12. CDR3 length: 15 amino acids. This CDR3 reads CSARDVAGGGWPLHF. The CDR3 DNA reads TGCAGTGCTAGAGACGTAGCAGGGGGAGGTTGGCCCCTCCACTTT.

This clonotype was counted at least ten times. The chain carries TRBV5-1 and TRBJ2-4, with D perhaps being TRBD1 or TRBD2 (6 bases each). Deletions cut 2 bases from V and 0 bases from J, with 9 bases between. The V gene's germline CDR1 is SGHRS and CDR2 YFSETQ. CDR3 length: 15 residues. CDR3 sequence: CASSFRGAAKNIQYF. CDR3 coding DNA: TGCGCCAGCAGCTTTAGGGGGGCAGCCAAAAACATTCAGTACTTC.

This clonotype turned up a few times. The J gene is TRBJ2-2, the V gene TRBV5-4, with 16 bases lining up with TRBD2. This CDR3 region has 18 residues. Losses at the gene ends were 4 bases for V and 9 bases for J; bases not matched to a gene: 12. The V gene's germline CDR1 is SGHNT and CDR2 YYREEE (reference sequence). CDR3 residues: CASSPEPGLAGGPRELFF. The CDR3 nucleotides are TGTGCCAGCAGCCCGGAGCCGGGACTAGCGGGAGGGCCTAGGGAGCTGTTTTTT. Full variable domain (outside the CDR3, taken from reference TRBV5-4 and TRBJ2-2): ETGVTQSPTHLIKTRGQQVTLRCSSQSGHNTVSWYQQALGQGPQFIFQYYREEENGRGNFPPRFSGLQFPNYSSELNVNALELDDSALYLCASSPEPGLAGGPRELFFGEGSRLTVL.

This clonotype came up many times. The chain employs TRBV5-6 and TRBJ2-2, with unresolved D. CDR1 is SGHDT and CDR2 is YYEEEE in the germline V gene. CDR3 length: 14 amino acids. V was pared by 0 bases and J by 5 bases, with 8 bases between. CDR3 amino acids: CASSLVLGTGELFF. In nucleotides, the CDR3 is TGTGCCAGCAGCTTGGTATTGGGGACCGGGGAGCTGTTTTTT.

This clonotype came up a few times. The rearrangement joins TRBV10-3 to TRBJ2-2; no clear D gene. The germline gives CDR1 ENHRY, CDR2 SYGVKD. The germline V and J ends were trimmed by 7 bases and 6 bases, with 6 bases remaining between them. The CDR3 extends over 11 amino acids. CDR3 region: CAIKSSGELFF. The CDR3 bases are TGTGCCATCAAAAGCTCCGGGGAGCTGTTTTTT.

In its sample, this clonotype was seen many times. The chain links TRBV7-2 to TRBJ2-3; D remains unclear. Germline lookup yields CDR1 SGHTA and CDR2 FQGNSA. The CDR3 totals 13 residues. Trimming pared 5 bases from V and 6 bases from J, leaving 12 bases between. The CDR3 region has the DNA TGTGCCAGCAGCCCCCTTATGTTGGATACGCAGTATTTT. It translates to CASSPLMLDTQYF.

At least ten counts were recorded for this clonotype. The chain uses TRBV24-1 and TRBJ2-1, with 7 bases matching TRBD2. Germline V gene sequence: CDR1 KGHDR, CDR2 SFDVKD. This CDR3 is 14 amino acids long. The junction had 6 bases not matched to a gene; V was cut back by 3 bases and J by 8 bases. The CDR3 nucleotides are TGTGCCACCAGTGATCGCGGGAGTTTGTATGAGCAGTTCTTC. It yields the protein CATSDRGSLYEQFF.

This clonotype was detected only a few times. The rearrangement links TRBV29-1 to TRBJ2-1, with unresolved D. The germline V and J ends were trimmed by 0 bases and 10 bases, with 10 bases remaining between them. This CDR3 spans 12 amino acids. Germline V gene sequence: CDR1 SQVTM, CDR2 ANQGSEA. This CDR3 is CSVEDRPLEQFF. CDR3 in DNA: TGCAGCGTTGAAGATCGCCCTTTAGAGCAGTTCTTC.

This CDR3 reads CASREAWSAPIGTEAFF. The CDR3 DNA reads as TGTGCCAGCAGGGAGGCGTGGTCGGCACCAATTGGGACTGAAGCTTTCTTT. The V and J genes are TRBV6-1 and TRBJ1-1; D is undetermined. This CDR3 is built from 17 residues. The V end was cut by 6 bases, the J end by 5 bases, with 25 bases between. In germline, CDR1 is MNHNS, CDR2 SASEGT.

The J gene is TRBJ1-2, the V gene TRBV5-5, with 10 bases matching TRBD1. The germline V gene encodes CDR1 SGHKS and CDR2 YYEKEE (reference sequence). The CDR3 spans 14 residues. After removal of 4 bases from V and 5 bases from J, the junction contained 5 bases not matched to a gene. The CDR3 reads CASSPEGQGYGYTF. The CDR3 nucleotides read TGTGCCAGCAGCCCGGAGGGACAGGGGTATGGCTACACCTTC. Full variable domain (rest looked up from reference TRBV5-5 and TRBJ1-2): DAGVTQSPTHLIKTRGQQVTLRCSPISGHKSVSWYQQVLGQGPQFIFQYYEKEERGRGNFPDRFSARQFPNYSSELNVNALLLGDSALYLCASSPEGQGYGYTFGSGTRLTVV.

This clonotype appeared many times. This rearrangement joins TRBV12-3 or TRBV12-4 to TRBJ1-2; D is uncertain. The CDR3 runs 13 residues. The V end lost 5 bases, the J end lost 8 bases, and 15 bases lay between the germline ends. The DNA for the CDR3 is TGTGCCAGCAGTCCACCCACCTTTTCGGGCTACACCTTC. The encoded protein is CASSPPTFSGYTF.

This clonotype was seen ten or more times. The CDR3: CATSDQRQPPLNTEAFF. In DNA, the CDR3 is TGTGCCACCAGTGATCAAAGACAGCCCCCCCTGAACACTGAAGCTTTCTTT. The chain combines TRBV24-1 with TRBJ1-1; TRBD1 is a possible D gene (5 bases). CDR3 length equals 17 residues. Germline CDR1 is KGHDR and CDR2 is SFDVKD. The V end lost 3 bases, the J end lost 0 bases, and 16 bases lay between the germline ends.